This TCR beta chain was profiled in a study of blood T cell repertoires in COVID-19. At the level of the study: Samples came from the United States, Italy and Spain, spanning acute and convalescent COVID-19. Nucleic acid was either cDNA or gDNA, and it came from T cells, B-cell-depleted T cells, or PBMCs.

Original handling: Using reference gene primer amplification, nucleated cell counts were estimated. The repertoire was sequenced with immunoSEQ multiplex PCR; TCRdb's copy has only in-frame clones and lacks some. V and J calls and clone size follow that table, whereas D and trimming were derived from the DNA. The sample shows roughly 250,000 clones, roughly 84% of them seen only once. This clone was seen a handful of times. Germline CDR1 is MNHEY and CDR2 is SMNVEV (reference sequence). Trimming shortened V by 6 bases and J by 2 bases, and 20 bases separated the two germline ends. This CDR3 comprises 16 residues.

The chain employs TRBV27 and TRBJ2-7, with D maybe TRBD2 (5 bases). The receptor comes from a woman between 50 and 59 years old with acute or convalescent COVID-19. The sequenced sample was peripheral blood. CDR3 coding DNA: TGTGCCAGCAGCCGCCAGGCTAGCATCATCCCCTACGAGCAGTACTTC. Residues: CASSRQASIIPYEQYF.